This entry describes one TCR beta chain. Its antigen is currently not known. No qualities accompany the bases; no much larger clone lies one base away. These data belong to a study of shared clonotypes between healthy human individuals (dated by TCRdb to about 2020). The study in broad terms: The cohort included a few men and two women between 18 and 49 years of age. Per donor, three plates each were used for CD4 naive and CD4 memory, two for CD8 naive, and one for CD8 memory. To estimate repertoire size and how much clonotypes are shared between individuals, the study performed deep sequencing of blood TCR repertoires from a handful of healthy adults. To increase sequencing depth and limit assay-specific biases, TCR repertoire library preparation and sequencing were carried out by different laboratories using diverse techniques. Per donor, leukapheresis produced somewhere between about 0.9 and 9.5 billion PBMCs.

For the CD8 naive samples, CD45RO-negative cells were positively selected for CCR7, yielding a CD45RA+CCR7+ population from which TemRA cells were excluded. The donors were healthy, HIV-negative adults who had no recently reported acute infections or vaccinations. Only Caucasian adults living in Nashville, Tennessee, USA were represented among the donors. Blood was collected by leukapheresis, and PBMCs were isolated by Ficoll-Histopaque density gradient centrifugation and then cryopreserved in liquid nitrogen vapor phase. Analytical flow cytometry was used to check the purity and quantity of every magnetically sorted T cell population. Genomic DNA was isolated from each sorted fraction and quantified by UV absorbance on a Nanodrop 2000c. V loses 8 bases, J loses 2 bases, and the germline ends lie 18 bases apart. The CDR3 measures 15 amino acids from cysteine to phenylalanine. Just CDR3 DNA is preserved here, 45 bases in frame from base 1. CDR1 and CDR2, per the germline V gene (reference sequence), are LNHNV and YYDKDF.

Using the deep immunoSEQ assay, TCR CDR3 regions were amplified from genomic DNA by multiplex PCR. For each cell subset, the extracted genomic DNA was distributed evenly across all wells of several immunoSEQ 96-well plates, and each plate served as one replicate. For sorted subsets, around 200 ng genomic DNA, equal to tens of thousands of T cell genomes, was loaded into each replicate PCR. Purified libraries were quantified with a Qubit 3.0 fluorometer, sized on a Bioanalyzer 2100, and re-quantified with the KAPA Library Quantification kit. A separate single-read 150-cycle Illumina NextSeq 550 flow cell was used to sequence each immunoSEQ 96-well plate. The source study handled its data this way. Because the immunoSEQ output included only junctional sequences and no quality scores, the filtering could not be the same as the filtering used for full-length reads. Sequences were annotated with PyIR, a Python wrapper for IgBLAST v1.9, and V/J genes and CDR3 were assigned using IMGT germline references. Reads were filtered out if the reads had weak V/J assignments (E-value above 1e-6), no CDR3, stop codons, out-of-frame junctions, or ambiguous translated residues. V3J clonotypes were defined by identical inferred V gene, J gene, and CDR3 amino acid sequence. To compute the percentage overlap between repertoires, the number of shared unique clonotypes was divided by the size of the smaller repertoire. Repertoire richness was assessed with RTK rarefaction, the Chao1 estimator, and Recon v2.1 estimates of unobserved clonotypes. Generation probabilities for all TCRbeta clonotypes obtained by the gDNA method from a few donors were computed using OLGA. TCRdb limited this immuneACCESS table to in-frame rearrangements with V and J called. A share of clones is missing; checked studies link under half to unresolved V genes, and the rest is unexplained. V and J calls and clone size are copied from that table; D and trimming were computed from the DNA. This sample holds around 2.1 million clones; approximately 94% were observed only once. The top ten constitute approximately 1.7% of the sample.

On the study overall, not on this receptor specifically: Sampling was restricted to blood, and TCR repertoires in tissue are likely to differ from TCR repertoires in blood. Even with the large sequencing depth, rarefaction of the sorted-subset datasets indicated that sequencing was incomplete. Compared with non-shared clonotypes, the clonotypes found in all four sorted-subset donors had higher generation probabilities. Sharing across a handful of donors was observed for approximately 5% of naive CD4, 3% to 3.5% of naive CD8, roughly 2.4% of memory CD4, and around 0.44% of memory CD8 clonotypes. The small number of donors limited the genetic and exposure-history diversity represented. Naive subsets generally had larger estimated clonotype richness than memory subsets did. Pairwise subsampling led to the expectation that sequencing depth would affect the degree of clonotype sharing among donors.

This TCR derives from a man younger than 35 in good health. Some clones in this sample may be carry-over from other donors' samples. The sequenced sample was naive CD8+ T cells from PBMCs. The cell subset or site label here, explained by the study, means: CD45RA+CCR7+. This sequence uses TRBV15 and TRBJ2-5; possibly the D gene is TRBD1, per 5 matching bases. The nucleotide sequence reads TGTGCCACCCTCCCAGGGCAGGTCCTACAAGAGACCCAGTACTTC. Translated, it reads CATLPGQVLQETQYF.